Listed below are T cell receptor beta chains from one sample, sequenced in a study of cytomegalovirus exposure and HLA in healthy donors. Generated by immunoSEQ multiplex PCR, the TCRdb table keeps only in-frame clones and is missing some. In the table there are under 200,000 clones, under 70% of which are singletons. The source material was PBMCs. These receptors all come from a woman between 40 and 55 years old in good health and CMV-seropositive. Each CDR3 is given with its conserved first and last residue. A D gene is named only where the DNA matches it firmly. Expanded clones are given a class, and other clones once, few, many or no size at all.

cdr3_length: 15
v_call: TRBV28
clone_size: few
d_call: NA
j_call: TRBJ2-5
cdr3_aa: CASSLSAGNYETQYF
cdr3_nt: TGTGCCAGCAGTTTATCCGCAGGGAACTATGAGACCCAGTACTTC

cdr3_length: 11
v_call: TRBV28
clone_size: NA
d_call: NA
j_call: TRBJ2-7
cdr3_aa: CASSVAYEQYF
cdr3_nt: TGTGCCAGCTCTGTCGCCTACGAGCAGTACTTC

cdr3_length: 15
v_call: TRBV7-3
clone_size: once
d_call: NA
j_call: TRBJ2-2
cdr3_aa: CASSSGRGEAGELFF
cdr3_nt: TGTGCCAGCAGCTCCGGCAGGGGGGAAGCCGGGGAGCTGTTTTTT

cdr3_length: 18
v_call: TRBV7-2
clone_size: NA
d_call: NA
j_call: TRBJ1-3
cdr3_aa: CASSLRRSDLFAGNTIYF
cdr3_nt: TGTGCCAGCAGCTTAAGGCGTTCCGACTTATTCGCTGGAAACACCATATATTTT

cdr3_length: 12
v_call: TRBV5-6
clone_size: NA
d_call: NA
j_call: TRBJ1-2
cdr3_aa: CASSLTEEVVSF
cdr3_nt: TGTGCCAGCAGCCTGACGGAGGAAGTAGTCTCCTTC

cdr3_length: 14
v_call: TRBV30
clone_size: NA
d_call: NA
j_call: TRBJ2-3
cdr3_aa: CAWSRAGASDTQYF
cdr3_nt: TGTGCCTGGAGTCGGGCGGGGGCCTCAGATACGCAGTATTTT

cdr3_length: 13
v_call: TRBV4-3
clone_size: NA
d_call: NA
j_call: TRBJ2-3
cdr3_aa: CASSQDSPTTQYF
cdr3_nt: TGCGCCAGCAGCCAAGATTCCCCTACCACGCAGTATTTT

cdr3_length: 15
v_call: TRBV27
clone_size: few
d_call: NA
j_call: TRBJ1-5
cdr3_aa: CASATAGAGNQPQHF
cdr3_nt: TGTGCCAGCGCCACGGCAGGGGCTGGCAATCAGCCCCAGCATTTT

cdr3_length: 15
v_call: TRBV7-6
clone_size: NA
d_call: TRBD1
j_call: TRBJ2-5
cdr3_aa: CASSQMTGIQETQYF
cdr3_nt: TGTGCCAGCAGCCAGATGACAGGGATACAAGAAACCCAGTACTTC

cdr3_length: 13
v_call: TRBV18
clone_size: NA
d_call: NA
j_call: TRBJ1-2
cdr3_aa: CASSPGRDEGYTF
cdr3_nt: TGTGCCAGCTCACCAGGGAGGGATGAAGGCTACACCTTC

cdr3_length: 17
v_call: TRBV23-1
clone_size: NA
d_call: TRBD1
j_call: TRBJ1-6
cdr3_aa: CASSHPQEDRGNSPLHF
cdr3_nt: TGCGCCAGCAGTCACCCCCAGGAGGACAGGGGGAATTCACCCCTCCACTTT

cdr3_length: 13
v_call: TRBV19
clone_size: NA
d_call: NA
j_call: TRBJ1-4
cdr3_aa: CASGPATNEKLFF
cdr3_nt: TGTGCCAGTGGGCCAGCAACTAATGAAAAACTGTTTTTT

cdr3_length: 14
v_call: TRBV7-8
clone_size: NA
d_call: NA
j_call: TRBJ1-1
cdr3_aa: CASSPTGGDTEAFF
cdr3_nt: TGTGCCAGCAGCCCTACGGGGGGGGACACTGAAGCTTTCTTT

cdr3_length: 17
v_call: TRBV6-1
clone_size: NA
d_call: TRBD2
j_call: TRBJ2-7
cdr3_aa: CASSVSRGGKNSYEQYF
cdr3_nt: TGTGCCAGCAGTGTGTCGCGCGGGGGGAAAAACTCCTACGAGCAGTACTTC

cdr3_length: 15
v_call: TRBV4-3
clone_size: few
d_call: NA
j_call: TRBJ2-3
cdr3_aa: CASSQDGLRGDTQYF
cdr3_nt: TGCGCCAGCAGCCAAGACGGTTTAAGGGGAGATACGCAGTATTTT

cdr3_length: 14
v_call: TRBV29-1
clone_size: NA
d_call: NA
j_call: TRBJ1-1
cdr3_aa: CSDSTGPLNTEAFF
cdr3_nt: TGCAGCGACTCAACAGGACCCCTGAACACTGAAGCTTTCTTT

cdr3_length: 18
v_call: TRBV11-2
clone_size: NA
d_call: NA
j_call: TRBJ1-5
cdr3_aa: CASSGGGRYWVSNQPQHF
cdr3_nt: TGTGCCAGCAGCGGGGGAGGGAGGTATTGGGTTAGCAATCAGCCCCAGCATTTT

cdr3_length: 13
v_call: TRBV5-1
clone_size: few
d_call: TRBD1
j_call: TRBJ1-2
cdr3_aa: CASSLGQGEGYTF
cdr3_nt: TGCGCCAGCAGCTTGGGGCAGGGGGAAGGCTACACCTTC

cdr3_length: 12
v_call: TRBV6-1
clone_size: NA
d_call: NA
j_call: TRBJ1-1
cdr3_aa: CASQFVNTEAFF
cdr3_nt: TGTGCCAGCCAGTTCGTGAACACTGAAGCTTTCTTT

cdr3_length: 14
v_call: TRBV6-5
clone_size: NA
d_call: NA
j_call: TRBJ1-1
cdr3_aa: CASSYGGVGTEAFF
cdr3_nt: TGTGCCAGCAGTTACGGGGGGGTGGGGACTGAAGCTTTCTTT

cdr3_length: 16
v_call: TRBV4-3
clone_size: NA
d_call: NA
j_call: TRBJ1-3
cdr3_aa: CASSQDLGVSGNTIYF
cdr3_nt: TGCGCCAGCAGCCAAGATTTAGGAGTCTCTGGAAACACCATATATTTT

cdr3_length: 15
v_call: TRBV9
clone_size: NA
d_call: NA
j_call: TRBJ2-1
cdr3_aa: CASSPRRVSYNEQFF
cdr3_nt: TGTGCCAGCAGCCCAAGGAGGGTTTCCTACAATGAGCAGTTCTTC

cdr3_length: 15
v_call: TRBV5-1
clone_size: NA
d_call: NA
j_call: TRBJ2-7
cdr3_aa: CASRRDIRNAYEQYF
cdr3_nt: TGCGCCAGCAGACGGGACATTCGCAACGCCTACGAGCAGTACTTC

cdr3_length: 11
v_call: TRBV5-8
clone_size: NA
d_call: NA
j_call: TRBJ1-2
cdr3_aa: CASSFGQGLHF
cdr3_nt: TGTGCCAGCAGCTTTGGGCAGGGTCTCCACTTC

cdr3_length: 15
v_call: TRBV13
clone_size: NA
d_call: NA
j_call: TRBJ2-7
cdr3_aa: CASSLAGGASYEQYF
cdr3_nt: TGTGCCAGCAGCTTAGCCGGCGGAGCTTCCTACGAGCAGTACTTC

cdr3_length: 14
v_call: TRBV9
clone_size: NA
d_call: NA
j_call: TRBJ2-3
cdr3_aa: CASSMGTGTDTQYF
cdr3_nt: TGTGCCAGCAGTATGGGAACAGGGACAGATACGCAGTATTTT

cdr3_length: 14
v_call: TRBV9
clone_size: NA
d_call: NA
j_call: TRBJ1-3
cdr3_aa: CASSALTAGNTIYF
cdr3_nt: TGTGCCAGCAGCGCCCTGACAGCTGGAAACACCATATATTTT

cdr3_length: 14
v_call: TRBV27
clone_size: NA
d_call: TRBD1
j_call: TRBJ2-2
cdr3_aa: CASKTGSNTGELFF
cdr3_nt: TGTGCCAGCAAGACAGGGTCCAACACCGGGGAGCTGTTTTTT

cdr3_length: 15
v_call: TRBV4-3
clone_size: NA
d_call: NA
j_call: TRBJ1-3
cdr3_aa: CASSQDLLSGNTIYF
cdr3_nt: TGCGCCAGCAGCCAAGACCTCCTCTCTGGAAACACCATATATTTT

cdr3_length: 14
v_call: TRBV7-2
clone_size: NA
d_call: NA
j_call: TRBJ1-2
cdr3_aa: CASSSGDGFYGYTF
cdr3_nt: TGTGCCAGCAGCTCGGGGGACGGGTTCTATGGCTACACCTTC

cdr3_length: 16
v_call: TRBV7-9
clone_size: few
d_call: NA
j_call: TRBJ2-3
cdr3_aa: CASSLVPAESPDTQYF
cdr3_nt: TGTGCCAGCAGCTTAGTACCAGCGGAGTCCCCAGATACGCAGTATTTT

cdr3_length: 14
v_call: TRBV19
clone_size: NA
d_call: TRBD1
j_call: TRBJ1-5
cdr3_aa: CASSIRQGDQPQHF
cdr3_nt: TGTGCCAGTAGTATAAGGCAGGGGGATCAGCCCCAGCATTTT

cdr3_length: 15
v_call: TRBV7-2
clone_size: NA
d_call: TRBD2
j_call: TRBJ2-7
cdr3_aa: CASSLASSGSYEQYF
cdr3_nt: TGTGCCAGCAGCTTAGCGAGTAGCGGGTCCTACGAGCAGTACTTC

cdr3_length: 13
v_call: TRBV5-1
clone_size: NA
d_call: NA
j_call: TRBJ2-1
cdr3_aa: CASSQTSFVEQFF
cdr3_nt: TGCGCCAGCAGCCAAACTAGTTTCGTTGAGCAGTTCTTC

cdr3_length: 13
v_call: TRBV7-5
clone_size: NA
d_call: NA
j_call: TRBJ2-7
cdr3_aa: CARAGTGVDEQYF
cdr3_nt: TGTGCCAGGGCCGGGACAGGGGTTGACGAGCAGTACTTC

cdr3_length: 11
v_call: TRBV7-2
clone_size: NA
d_call: NA
j_call: TRBJ2-5
cdr3_aa: CASSYGETQYF
cdr3_nt: TGTGCCAGCAGCTACGGGGAGACCCAGTACTTC

cdr3_length: 13
v_call: TRBV27
clone_size: NA
d_call: NA
j_call: TRBJ2-1
cdr3_aa: CASSSYRGGEQFF
cdr3_nt: TGTGCCAGCAGTTCATACAGGGGAGGTGAGCAGTTCTTC

cdr3_length: 15
v_call: TRBV5-1
clone_size: few
d_call: NA
j_call: TRBJ2-2
cdr3_aa: CASSLGGTNTGELFF
cdr3_nt: TGCGCCAGCAGCTTGGGAGGGACGAACACCGGGGAGCTGTTTTTT

cdr3_length: 16
v_call: TRBV6-5
clone_size: few
d_call: NA
j_call: TRBJ2-3
cdr3_aa: CASSYSSGIGTDTQYF
cdr3_nt: TGTGCCAGCAGTTACTCGTCAGGGATCGGCACAGATACGCAGTATTTT

cdr3_length: 17
v_call: TRBV21-1
clone_size: NA
d_call: NA
j_call: TRBJ2-7
cdr3_aa: CASSTRLGLRNSYEQYF
cdr3_nt: TGTGCCAGCTCCACCAGGTTGGGACTCAGGAACTCCTACGAGCAGTACTTC

cdr3_length: 15
v_call: TRBV28
clone_size: few
d_call: NA
j_call: TRBJ2-1
cdr3_aa: CASSFSRGGINEQFF
cdr3_nt: TGTGCCAGCAGTTTCTCACGGGGCGGGATCAATGAGCAGTTCTTC

cdr3_length: 16
v_call: TRBV7-8
clone_size: NA
d_call: TRBD2
j_call: TRBJ2-1
cdr3_aa: CASSPPTSGIGNEQFF
cdr3_nt: TGTGCCAGCAGCCCACCGACTAGCGGGATTGGCAATGAGCAGTTCTTC

cdr3_length: 12
v_call: TRBV6-1
clone_size: NA
d_call: NA
j_call: TRBJ1-2
cdr3_aa: CASSEGGHGYTF
cdr3_nt: TGTGCCAGCAGTGAAGGGGGGCATGGCTACACCTTC

cdr3_length: 17
v_call: TRBV19
clone_size: NA
d_call: NA
j_call: TRBJ1-1
cdr3_aa: CASSNGGAAWGYTEAFF
cdr3_nt: TGTGCCAGTAGTAACGGTGGGGCAGCCTGGGGTTACACTGAAGCTTTCTTT

cdr3_length: 15
v_call: TRBV5-1
clone_size: NA
d_call: NA
j_call: TRBJ1-5
cdr3_aa: CASSPNGNSNQPQHF
cdr3_nt: TGCGCCAGCAGCCCTAACGGGAATAGCAATCAGCCCCAGCATTTT

cdr3_length: 15
v_call: TRBV7-9
clone_size: NA
d_call: NA
j_call: TRBJ2-2
cdr3_aa: CASSLTGTFLRELFF
cdr3_nt: TGTGCCAGCAGTCTCACCGGGACATTCCTCCGGGAGCTGTTTTTT

cdr3_length: 15
v_call: TRBV27
clone_size: NA
d_call: NA
j_call: TRBJ1-5
cdr3_aa: CASSFMGGARQPQHF
cdr3_nt: TGTGCCAGCAGTTTCATGGGTGGGGCGCGACAGCCCCAGCATTTT

cdr3_length: 15
v_call: TRBV5-6
clone_size: NA
d_call: NA
j_call: TRBJ2-7
cdr3_aa: CASSLVAASSYEQYF
cdr3_nt: TGTGCCAGCAGCTTGGTGGCCGCTAGCTCCTACGAGCAGTACTTC

cdr3_length: 12
v_call: TRBV7-2
clone_size: few
d_call: NA
j_call: TRBJ1-2
cdr3_aa: CASSPNRVGYTF
cdr3_nt: TGTGCCAGCAGTCCCAACAGGGTCGGCTACACCTTC

cdr3_length: 15
v_call: TRBV13
clone_size: NA
d_call: TRBD2
j_call: TRBJ2-2
cdr3_aa: CASSDRREVTGELFF
cdr3_nt: TGTGCCAGCAGCGATCGGCGGGAGGTCACCGGGGAGCTGTTTTTT

cdr3_length: 15
v_call: TRBV19
clone_size: NA
d_call: NA
j_call: TRBJ1-2
cdr3_aa: CASSIGGQGPYGYTF
cdr3_nt: TGTGCCAGTAGTATCGGTGGGCAGGGCCCCTATGGCTACACCTTC

cdr3_length: 11
v_call: TRBV7-9
clone_size: NA
d_call: NA
j_call: TRBJ2-7
cdr3_aa: CASSRSREQYF
cdr3_nt: TGTGCCAGCAGTCGCAGCAGGGAGCAGTACTTC

cdr3_length: 13
v_call: TRBV9
clone_size: NA
d_call: NA
j_call: TRBJ2-5
cdr3_aa: CASSLGQWKTQYF
cdr3_nt: TGTGCCAGCAGCCTCGGACAGTGGAAGACCCAGTACTTC

cdr3_length: 16
v_call: TRBV18
clone_size: once
d_call: TRBD2
j_call: TRBJ2-5
cdr3_aa: CASSPLSAGDQETQYF
cdr3_nt: TGTGCCAGCTCACCACTATCGGCGGGGGACCAAGAGACCCAGTACTTC